One T cell receptor (beta chain) is described in this entry. No antigen is known for it. These data belong to a study of OX40 agonist ivuxolimab in advanced cancers. Whole-study results and caveats: Expanded clones tended on average to be more numerous among CD8+ T cells than CD4+.

TCRdb's table, derived via immunoSEQ multiplex PCR, lists solely in-frame clones and lacks some. The top ten hold 3% to 4.5% of the sample, which has about 79,000 clones, 70% to 90% seen once. The V gene lost 6 bases and the J gene lost 11 bases, with 25 bases spanning the gap. The germline V gene has CDR1 MNHEY and CDR2 SMNVEV (reference sequence). CDR3 size: 15 residues. The sample here was CD4+ or CD8+ T cells sorted from blood, taken in a trial of the OX40 agonist ivuxolimab. The rearrangement links TRBV27 to TRBJ2-5; D might be TRBD1 or TRBD2, each matching 6 bases. The receptor's source is an adult with an advanced solid tumor such as melanoma, head and neck, liver or kidney cancer. CDR3 nucleotides: TGTGCCAGCAGCTATGGGACTGACGGAGAGGGGGAGCAGTACTTC. It codes for CASSYGTDGEGEQYF.